This T cell receptor (beta chain) was recorded in a study of blood T cell repertoires in COVID-19. As for the study in general: In each case, the material was cDNA or gDNA derived from T cells, B-cell-depleted T cells, or PBMCs.

This CDR3 has 17 amino acids. The V end lost 3 bases, the J end lost 10 bases, and 22 bases lay between the germline ends. Germline assignment: CDR1 SGHTA and CDR2 FQGNSA. Authors' methods: Amplification with reference gene primers provided the estimates of nucleated cell counts. Some clones are missing from TCRdb's copy, which holds only in-frame ones; the method was immunoSEQ multiplex PCR. The V and J calls and clone size come from that table; D and trimming were worked out from the DNA. The sample includes about 230,000 clones, roughly 84% of them seen just once. The rearrangement links TRBV7-2 to TRBJ1-6; D is unresolved. Specimen: peripheral blood. The sequence derives from a middle-aged man with acute or convalescent COVID-19. The CDR3 nucleotides are TGTGCCAGCAGCTTTAGTGGAATGAGGGAAAGACTGTCACCCCTCCACTTT. Residues: CASSFSGMRERLSPLHF.